The clone carrying this T cell receptor beta chain was seen just once. What it binds is not known. The CDR3 runs 13 residues. This sample is part of a study of identical twins. Study-wide points: Without tracking the same donors, conclusions rested on cross-sectional statistical analysis.

Unique molecular identifiers were present on the cDNA, which also gained a universal primer site by template switching. TCRdb re-called the 5' RACE reads through MiXCR, storing one row per CDR3 protein. The table lists about 190,000 distinct CDR3 sequences, 15% of them singletons. In every case, the donor was a healthy Caucasian. The sample also formed part of further work on T cells expressing NK-cell markers. That paper adds: Seropositivity for HCMV was found in seven of the eight sequenced donors, with one seronegative.

The chain carries TRBV21-1 and TRBJ2-7; whether TRBD2, the table's D call, matches the DNA was not checked. TRBV21-1 is an annotated pseudogene. The source material was CD8+ T cells sorted from blood. The TCR originated in a woman aged 18-30 years in good health. CDR3 nucleotide sequence: TGTGCCAGCAAGGGCACCAACTCCTACGAGCAGTACTTC. Its translation: CASKGTNSYEQYF.